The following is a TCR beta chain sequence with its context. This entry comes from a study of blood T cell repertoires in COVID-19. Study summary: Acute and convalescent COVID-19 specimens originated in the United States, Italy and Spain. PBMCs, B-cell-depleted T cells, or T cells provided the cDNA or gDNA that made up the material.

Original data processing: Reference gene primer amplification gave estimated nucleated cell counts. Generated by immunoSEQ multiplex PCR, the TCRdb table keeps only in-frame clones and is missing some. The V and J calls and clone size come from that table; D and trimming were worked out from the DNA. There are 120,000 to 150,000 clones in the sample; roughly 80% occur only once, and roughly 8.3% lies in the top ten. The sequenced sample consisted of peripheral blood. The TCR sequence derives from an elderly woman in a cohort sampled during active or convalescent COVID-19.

The CDR3 here is CASSLTRGPGELFF. CDR3 nucleotide sequence: TGTGCCAGCAGTTTAACGCGGGGTCCCGGGGAGCTGTTTTTT. This rearrangement joins TRBV7-2 to TRBJ2-2; tentatively, D is TRBD2 (6 bases). Trimming shortened V by 6 bases and J by 6 bases, and 14 bases separated the two germline ends. The germline CDR1 and CDR2 sequences are SGHTA and FQGNSA. The CDR3 loop spans 14 amino acids.